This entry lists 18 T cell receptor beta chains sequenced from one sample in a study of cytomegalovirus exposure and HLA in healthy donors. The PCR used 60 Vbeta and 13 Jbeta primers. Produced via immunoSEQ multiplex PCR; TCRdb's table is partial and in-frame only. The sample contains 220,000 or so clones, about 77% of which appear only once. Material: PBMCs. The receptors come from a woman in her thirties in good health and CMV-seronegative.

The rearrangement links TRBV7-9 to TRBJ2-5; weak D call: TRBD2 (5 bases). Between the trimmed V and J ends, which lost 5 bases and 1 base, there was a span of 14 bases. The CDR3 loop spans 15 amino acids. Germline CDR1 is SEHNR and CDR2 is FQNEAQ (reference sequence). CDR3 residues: CASSPRGDPQETQYF. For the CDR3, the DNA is TGTGCCAGCAGCCCACGGGGAGACCCCCAAGAGACCCAGTACTTC.

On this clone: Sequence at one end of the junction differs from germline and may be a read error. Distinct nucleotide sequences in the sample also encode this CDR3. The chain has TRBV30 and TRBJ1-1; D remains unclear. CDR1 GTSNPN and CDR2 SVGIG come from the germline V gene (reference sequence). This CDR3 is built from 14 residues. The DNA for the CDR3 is TGTGCCTGGAGTGCCCTCGGAGGGAACACTGAGGCTTTCTTT. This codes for CAWSALGGNTEAFF. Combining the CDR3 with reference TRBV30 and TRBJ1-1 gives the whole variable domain SQTIHQWPATLVQPVGSPLSLECTVEGTSNPNLYWYRQAAGRGLQLLFYSVGIGQISSEVPQNLSASRPQDRQFILSSKKLLLSDSGFYLCAWSALGGNTEAFFGQGTRLTVV.

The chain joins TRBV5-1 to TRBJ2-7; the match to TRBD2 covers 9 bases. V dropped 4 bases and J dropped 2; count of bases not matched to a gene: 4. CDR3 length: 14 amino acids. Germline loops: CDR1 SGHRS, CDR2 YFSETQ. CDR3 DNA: TGCGCCAGCAGCGGCGGGGGGGCAGCCTACGAGCAGTACTTC. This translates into CASSGGGAAYEQYF.

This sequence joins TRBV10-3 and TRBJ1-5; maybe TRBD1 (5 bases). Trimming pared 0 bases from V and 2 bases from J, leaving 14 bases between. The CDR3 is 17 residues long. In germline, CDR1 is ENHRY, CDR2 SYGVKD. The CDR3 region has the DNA TGTGCCATCAGTGAGTCCGGCAGGGAGGGAGGCAATCAGCCCCAGCATTTT. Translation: CAISESGREGGNQPQHF.

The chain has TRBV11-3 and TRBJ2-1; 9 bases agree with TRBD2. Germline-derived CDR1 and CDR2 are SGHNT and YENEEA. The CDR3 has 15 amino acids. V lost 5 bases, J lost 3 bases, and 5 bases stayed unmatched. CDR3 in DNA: TGTGCCAGCAGCCCTCTAGCGGGGATCTACAATGAGCAGTTCTTC. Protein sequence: CASSPLAGIYNEQFF.

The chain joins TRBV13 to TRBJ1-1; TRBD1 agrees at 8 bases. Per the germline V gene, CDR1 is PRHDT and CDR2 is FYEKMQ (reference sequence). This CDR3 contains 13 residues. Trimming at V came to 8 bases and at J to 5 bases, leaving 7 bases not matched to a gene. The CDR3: CASLLDRGTEAFF. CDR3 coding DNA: TGTGCCAGCCTACTTGACAGGGGAACTGAAGCTTTCTTT.

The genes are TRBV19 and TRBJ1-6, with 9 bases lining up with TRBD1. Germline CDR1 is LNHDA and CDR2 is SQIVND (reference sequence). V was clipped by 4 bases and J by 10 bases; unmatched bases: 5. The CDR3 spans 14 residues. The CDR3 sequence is CASSSDRGRSPLHF. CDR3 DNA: TGTGCCAGTAGTAGCGACAGGGGGAGATCACCCCTCCACTTT.

CDR3 nucleotide sequence: TGTGCCACCGAAACGTTAGCGAAAAAAGACTACGAGCAGTACTTC. Protein: CATETLAKKDYEQYF. The chain has TRBV7-9 and TRBJ2-5; the D gene is possibly TRBD2 (5 bases). The DNA end is a closer match to TRBJ2-7, so the J assignment may be wrong. Germline CDR1 and CDR2: SEHNR and FQNEAQ (reference sequence). The length of the CDR3 is 15 residues.

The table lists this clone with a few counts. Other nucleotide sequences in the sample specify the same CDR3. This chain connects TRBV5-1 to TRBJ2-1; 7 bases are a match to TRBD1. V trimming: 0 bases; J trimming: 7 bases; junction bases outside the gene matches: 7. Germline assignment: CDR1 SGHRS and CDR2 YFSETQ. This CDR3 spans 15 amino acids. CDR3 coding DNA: TGCGCCAGCAGCTTGGGGACAGGCCTCCGGAATGAGCAGTTCTTC. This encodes CASSLGTGLRNEQFF.

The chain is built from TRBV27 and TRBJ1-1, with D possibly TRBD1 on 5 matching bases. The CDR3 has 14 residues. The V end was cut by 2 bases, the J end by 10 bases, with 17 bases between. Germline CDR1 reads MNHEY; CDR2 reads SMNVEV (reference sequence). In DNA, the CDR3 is TGTGCCAGCAGTTTAGATGGTTCCTGGGGGGGAGCTTTCTTT. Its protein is CASSLDGSWGGAFF.

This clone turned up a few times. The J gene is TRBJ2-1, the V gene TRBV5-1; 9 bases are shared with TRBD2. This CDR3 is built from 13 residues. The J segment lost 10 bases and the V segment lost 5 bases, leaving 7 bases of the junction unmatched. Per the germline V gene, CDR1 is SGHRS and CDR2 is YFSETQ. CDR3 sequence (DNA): TGCGCCAGCAGAACGCGGGAGGGTCGAGAGCAGTTCTTC. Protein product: CASRTREGREQFF.

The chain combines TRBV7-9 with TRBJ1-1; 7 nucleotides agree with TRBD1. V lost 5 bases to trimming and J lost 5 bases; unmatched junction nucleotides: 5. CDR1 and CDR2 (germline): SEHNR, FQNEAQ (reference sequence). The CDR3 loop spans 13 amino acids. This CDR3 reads CASSAQGGTEAFF. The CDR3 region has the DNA TGTGCCAGCAGCGCCCAGGGGGGAACTGAAGCTTTCTTT. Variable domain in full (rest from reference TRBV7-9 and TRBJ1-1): DTGVSQNPRHKITKRGQNVTFRCDPISEHNRLYWYRQTLGQGPEFLTYFQNEAQLEKSRLLSDRFSAERPKGSFSTLEIQRTEQGDSAMYLCASSAQGGTEAFFGQGTRLTVV.

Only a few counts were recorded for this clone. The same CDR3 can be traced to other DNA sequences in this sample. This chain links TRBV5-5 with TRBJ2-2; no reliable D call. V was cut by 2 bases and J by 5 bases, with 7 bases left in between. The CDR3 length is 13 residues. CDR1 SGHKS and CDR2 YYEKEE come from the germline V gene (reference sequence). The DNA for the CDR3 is TGTGCCAGCAGCTTACGAGAAACCGGGGAGCTGTTTTTT. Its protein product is CASSLRETGELFF.

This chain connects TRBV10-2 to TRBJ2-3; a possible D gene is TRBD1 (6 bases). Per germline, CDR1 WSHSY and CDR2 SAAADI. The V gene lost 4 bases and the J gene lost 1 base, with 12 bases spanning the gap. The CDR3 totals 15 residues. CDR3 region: CASSARGAGTDTQYF. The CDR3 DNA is TGCGCCAGCAGTGCCAGGGGCGCAGGCACAGATACGCAGTATTTT.

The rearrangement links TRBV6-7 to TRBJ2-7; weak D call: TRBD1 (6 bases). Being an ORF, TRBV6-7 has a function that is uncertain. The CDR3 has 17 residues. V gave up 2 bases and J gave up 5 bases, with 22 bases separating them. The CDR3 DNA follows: TGTGCCAGCAGTTACACGAAGACAGGAGAGTACGGGAACGAGCAGTACTTC. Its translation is CASSYTKTGEYGNEQYF.

CDR3 region: CASSYSRSFGNTIYF. CDR3 coding DNA: TGTGCCAGCAGTTACTCTAGAAGCTTTGGAAACACCATATATTTT. This chain uses TRBV6-6 with TRBJ1-3; D not certain. The CDR3 extends over 15 amino acids. Germline V gives CDR1 MNHNY, CDR2 SVGAGI (reference sequence). Trimming shortened V by 0 bases and J by 3 bases, and 9 bases separated the two germline ends.

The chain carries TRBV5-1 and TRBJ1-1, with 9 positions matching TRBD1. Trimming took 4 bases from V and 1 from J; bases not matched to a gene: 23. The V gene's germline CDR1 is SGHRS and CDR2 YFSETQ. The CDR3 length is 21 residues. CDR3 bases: TGCGCCAGCAGCCGACCTCCCGCGATTGACAGGGGGTGGGATGGGAACACTGAAGCTTTCTTT. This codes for CASSRPPAIDRGWDGNTEAFF.

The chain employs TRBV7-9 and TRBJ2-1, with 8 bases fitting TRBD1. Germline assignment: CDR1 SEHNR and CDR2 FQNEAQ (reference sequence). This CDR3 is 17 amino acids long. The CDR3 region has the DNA TGTTGCAGCAGCAAGGGGCAGACAGGGGTAGCCTACAATGAGCAGTTCTTC. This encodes CCSSKGQTGVAYNEQFF. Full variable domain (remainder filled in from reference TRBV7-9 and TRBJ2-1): DTGVSQNPRHKITKRGQNVTFRCDPISEHNRLYWYRQTLGQGPEFLTYFQNEAQLEKSRLLSDRFSAERPKGSFSTLEIQRTEQGDSAMYLCCSSKGQTGVAYNEQFFGPGTRLTVL.